This T cell receptor (beta chain) was recovered during a study of T cell responses to AZD1222 COVID-19 vaccine. Trimming took 6 bases from V and 6 from J; bases not matched to a gene: 13. Germline lookup yields CDR1 SGHNT and CDR2 YYREEE (reference sequence). The CDR3 has 16 amino acids. Data came from immunoSEQ multiplex PCR; TCRdb stores just in-frame clones and leaves some out. The table lists more than 150,000 clones, 85% to 95% of them singletons. This chain uses TRBV5-4 with TRBJ2-1, with 9 bases lining up with TRBD2. The receptor was isolated from an adult in good health. The sequencing here drew on peripheral blood, taken on day 0 of AZD1222 vaccination. CDR3 DNA: TGTGCCAGCACCTCTACGGCGGGAGGGTCCCTCAATGAGCAGTTCTTC. It yields the protein CASTSTAGGSLNEQFF.